The 26 T cell receptor beta chains presented below share a single source sample, sequenced in a study of T-cell memory formation after mild COVID-19. TCRdb independently ran MiXCR on the 5' RACE reads; one entry per CDR3 protein. The sample includes 530,000 or so distinct CDR3 sequences, 15% to 20% seen only once; the top ten take roughly 8.2%. The sequenced sample was PBMCs or a T cell subset sorted from them (not recorded which). The receptors here all came from an adult woman who had mild COVID-19 (a few samples of this study predate the infection). Cell type and time point are not known.

This clonotype has a handful of counts. V is TRBV29-1 and J is TRBJ1-1; D is perhaps TRBD1 (5 bases). The V end lost 7 bases, the J end lost 4 bases, and 16 bases lay between the germline ends. The CDR3 sequence is 13 residues long. Germline V CDR1 and CDR2: SQVTM, ANQGSEA. The CDR3 DNA sequence: TGCAGCGCCTCGGGACTCACGAGCACTGAAGCTTTCTTT. It translates to CSASGLTSTEAFF.

Notes on this clonotype: One end of the junction does not line up with germline, which may come from a read error. The rearrangement uses TRBV7-6 and TRBJ2-5; 11 bases are a match to TRBD2. The germline gives CDR1 SGHVS, CDR2 FNYEAQ. This CDR3 region has 16 residues. CDR3 protein: CASSTGLAEFQETKYF. CDR3 bases: TGTGCCAGCAGTACGGGACTAGCGGAGTTCCAAGAGACCAAGTACTTC.

This clonotype was observed a handful of times. The chain uses TRBV3-1 and TRBJ2-5, with 12 bases lining up with TRBD2. Losses at the gene ends were 0 bases for V and 0 bases for J; bases not matched to a gene: 5. The CDR3 covers 18 residues. Germline CDR1 is LGHDT and CDR2 is YNNKEL (reference sequence). The CDR3: CASSQERLAGGYQETQYF. In DNA, the CDR3 is TGTGCCAGCAGCCAAGAGAGGCTAGCGGGGGGGTACCAAGAGACCCAGTACTTC.

This clonotype was recorded many times. J is TRBJ2-7 and V is TRBV4-2, with 10 bases aligning to TRBD1. Germline V gives CDR1 LGHNA, CDR2 YNFKEQ. Germline trimming cut 2 bases from V and 7 bases from J; bases unmatched to any gene: 11. This CDR3 region has 16 residues. The CDR3 nucleotides read TGTGCCAGCAGCCAAAAGGAAGGGACAGGGGCGCATGAGCAGTACTTC. Residues: CASSQKEGTGAHEQYF.

The chain combines TRBV4-1 with TRBJ2-2; D may be TRBD1 (5 bases). CDR3 length equals 15 residues. Trimming removed 3 bases from V and 5 bases from J, with 13 bases in between. Germline V lookup: CDR1 MGHRA, CDR2 YSYEKL. This CDR3 is CASSHTPPGTGELFF. CDR3 DNA: TGCGCCAGCAGCCATACCCCTCCAGGGACCGGGGAGCTGTTTTTT.

This chain links TRBV27 with TRBJ1-5; TRBD1 matches at 9 bases. Trimming at V came to 6 bases and at J to 6 bases, leaving 6 bases not matched to a gene. This CDR3 has 14 residues. The germline CDR1 and CDR2 sequences are MNHEY and SMNVEV (reference sequence). The CDR3 here is CASRAGQGFQPQHF. CDR3 DNA: TGTGCCAGCAGGGCGGGACAGGGTTTTCAGCCCCAGCATTTT.

The chain carries TRBV5-1 and TRBJ1-1, with 8 bases matching TRBD1. Per germline, CDR1 SGHRS and CDR2 YFSETQ. Unmatched junction bases numbered 8, after V lost 2 bases and J lost 5 bases. The length of the CDR3 is 15 residues. The DNA for the CDR3 is TGCGCCAGCAGCTTTCGCGGACAGGGACAGACTGAAGCTTTCTTT. As protein: CASSFRGQGQTEAFF.

This clonotype turned up a few times. The V gene is TRBV12-3 or TRBV12-4, the J gene TRBJ1-2; possibly TRBD1 for D (6 bases). CDR3 length: 13 residues. Trimming took 5 bases from V and 6 from J, leaving 13 bases between them. In DNA, the CDR3 is TGTGCCAGCAGTGGGGGGGCGGTAGATGGCTACACCTTC. Protein: CASSGGAVDGYTF.

This clonotype was seen more than once but under ten times. The chain links TRBV7-9 to TRBJ1-1, with D possibly being TRBD1 (6 bases). This CDR3 comprises 13 residues. The ends were cut back, 8 bases at V and 1 base at J, with 11 bases in the middle. Germline CDR1 is SEHNR and CDR2 is FQNEAQ (reference sequence). The CDR3 bases are TGTGCCAGCCTCGAACAGGGGAACACTGAAGCTTTCTTT. Translated: CASLEQGNTEAFF. Full variable domain (rest looked up from reference TRBV7-9 and TRBJ1-1): DTGVSQNPRHKITKRGQNVTFRCDPISEHNRLYWYRQTLGQGPEFLTYFQNEAQLEKSRLLSDRFSAERPKGSFSTLEIQRTEQGDSAMYLCASLEQGNTEAFFGQGTRLTVV.

A few counts support this clonotype. The chain has TRBV5-1 and TRBJ2-5; 7 bases are shared with TRBD2. CDR1 is SGHRS and CDR2 is YFSETQ in the germline V gene. This CDR3 is built from 16 residues. With V trimmed by 4 bases and J by 6 bases, 15 bases remained unmatched. The chain's CDR3 is CASSPGDYRAVKTQYF. The CDR3 DNA sequence: TGCGCCAGCAGCCCGGGGGACTACCGGGCGGTGAAGACCCAGTACTTC.

This clonotype was seen a handful of times. V gene TRBV20-1 combines with J gene TRBJ2-1; possibly TRBD2 for D (5 bases). The CDR3 length is 12 residues. The germline gives CDR1 DFQATT, CDR2 SNEGSKA (reference sequence). The V gene lost 6 bases and the J gene lost 6 bases, with 12 bases spanning the gap. CDR3 in DNA: TGCAGTGCAAGAACTAGTCGCAATGAGCAGTTCTTC. Its protein is CSARTSRNEQFF.

The chain recombines TRBV7-6 with TRBJ2-1, with TRBD2 identical over 10 bases. The trim removed 5 bases at V and 4 bases at J, leaving 8 bases unmatched. The CDR3 runs to 16 residues. CDR1 SGHVS and CDR2 FNYEAQ come from the germline V gene. The CDR3 reads CASSPSGLAVYNEQFF. In DNA form, the CDR3 reads TGTGCCAGCAGCCCTAGCGGACTAGCGGTATACAATGAGCAGTTCTTC.

This clonotype was observed at least ten times. One junction end disagrees with the germline gene, perhaps due to a read error. The V call is TRBV5-1, the J call TRBJ1-4, with 8 positions matching TRBD1. The CDR3 is made up of 14 amino acids. Germline-derived CDR1 and CDR2 are SGHRS and YFSETQ. The CDR3 loop reads CASSLGQGGEKLFF. The CDR3 DNA is TGTGCCAGCAGTCTCGGACAGGGCGGGGAAAAACTGTTTTTT.

CDR3 nucleotide sequence: TGCGCCAGCAGCCAGACGGTCCTAGGCACTGAAGCTTTCTTT. It codes for CASSQTVLGTEAFF. The chain joins TRBV4-1 to TRBJ1-1; D call uncertain. The CDR3 is made up of 14 amino acids. V lost 3 bases and J 4 bases, leaving 12 bases between the germline ends. The germline V gene has CDR1 MGHRA and CDR2 YSYEKL.

This clonotype has ten or more counts. The V call is TRBV5-1, the J call TRBJ1-1; 9 positions agree with TRBD1. V lost 3 bases and J lost 1; bases outside the gene matches: 7. CDR1 and CDR2 (germline): SGHRS, YFSETQ. The CDR3 length is 16 residues. The CDR3 protein is CASSSQTGGRNTEAFF. The CDR3 coding sequence is TGCGCCAGCAGCTCTCAGACAGGGGGTAGGAACACTGAAGCTTTCTTT.

A few counts support this clonotype. The chain employs TRBV4-2 and TRBJ2-2; TRBD2 might be the D (5 bases). CDR3 length: 16 residues. V was trimmed by 5 bases and J by 2 bases, leaving 15 bases between them. Germline V gene sequence: CDR1 LGHNA, CDR2 YNFKEQ. The CDR3: CASSSASGFNTGELFF. DNA of the CDR3: TGTGCCAGCAGCTCGGCAAGCGGATTTAACACCGGGGAGCTGTTTTTT.

This clonotype turned up a few times. J is TRBJ1-2 and V is TRBV6-5; D perhaps matches TRBD1 (6 bases). Germline V gives CDR1 MNHEY, CDR2 SVGAGI. The CDR3 has 15 residues. V was clipped by 2 bases and J by 4 bases, with 14 bases between them. The CDR3 coding sequence is TGTGCCAGCAGTTACGAAACAGGGAGAGGCTATGGCTACACCTTC. This codes for CASSYETGRGYGYTF.

V gene TRBV6-5 combines with J gene TRBJ1-5, with a weak D call TRBD1 (5 bases). V lost 6 bases to trimming and J lost 1 base, with 13 bases between them. The CDR3 runs 15 residues. Germline V gene sequence: CDR1 MNHEY, CDR2 SVGAGI. The CDR3 spells CASRKDRWSNQPQHF. CDR3 DNA: TGTGCCAGCAGAAAAGACAGATGGAGCAATCAGCCCCAGCATTTT.

V and J are TRBV12-3 or TRBV12-4 and TRBJ1-2; a possible D gene is TRBD1 (5 bases). The V gene lost 6 bases and the J gene lost 5 bases, with 19 bases spanning the gap. This CDR3 has 15 residues. The CDR3 DNA reads TGTGCCAGCAGCCCCACTCCGGGGGGAAGTTATGGCTACACCTTC. Translated, it gives CASSPTPGGSYGYTF.

This sequence joins TRBV11-2 and TRBJ2-5; TRBD2 agrees at 8 bases. Germline V gives CDR1 SGHAT, CDR2 FQNNGV. The CDR3 is 15 amino acids. With V trimmed by 6 bases and J by 5 bases, 11 bases remained unmatched. CDR3 residues: CASRQISGIGETQYF. The CDR3 nucleotides read TGTGCCAGCAGACAAATTAGCGGGATCGGGGAGACCCAGTACTTC. Full variable domain (outside the CDR3, taken from reference TRBV11-2 and TRBJ2-5): EAGVAQSPRYKIIEKRQSVAFWCNPISGHATLYWYQQILGQGPKLLIQFQNNGVVDDSQLPKDRFSAERLKGVDSTLKIQPAKLEDSAVYLCASRQISGIGETQYFGPGTRLLVL.

J is TRBJ1-2 and V is TRBV7-2; D is perhaps TRBD1 (5 bases). The germline V gene has CDR1 SGHTA and CDR2 FQGNSA. The CDR3 is 13 amino acids. Trimming stripped 5 bases from V and 7 bases from J, with 14 bases between. The CDR3 loop reads CASSVKDKFGYTF. The CDR3 DNA reads TGTGCCAGCAGCGTAAAGGACAAATTTGGCTACACCTTC. The full variable domain, with the rest looked up from reference TRBV7-2 and TRBJ1-2, is GAGVSQSPSNKVTEKGKDVELRCDPISGHTALYWYRQSLGQGLEFLIYFQGNSAPDKSGLPSDRFSAERTGGSVSTLTIQRTQQEDSAVYLCASSVKDKFGYTFGSGTRLTVV.

This clonotype showed up many times. The rearrangement links TRBV5-1 to TRBJ2-2, with D tentatively TRBD1 (6 bases). The V end was cut by 2 bases, the J end by 5 bases, with 10 bases between. Germline V gene data show CDR1 as SGHRS and CDR2 as YFSETQ. The CDR3 is made up of 14 amino acids. CDR3: CASSFRGSTGELFF. The CDR3 nucleotides are TGCGCCAGCAGCTTCAGGGGCTCAACCGGGGAGCTGTTTTTT.

This clonotype was seen a few times. This chain links TRBV3-1 with TRBJ2-7; D possibly corresponds to TRBD2 (5 bases). The CDR3 length is 14 residues. Germline V gene lookup returns CDR1 LGHDT and CDR2 YNNKEL (reference sequence). V lost 1 base and J 3 bases, leaving 10 bases between the germline ends. CDR3 coding DNA: TGTGCCAGCAGCCAAGGCCCTAGCTTCTACGAGCAGTACTTC. This sequence encodes CASSQGPSFYEQYF.

This clonotype was seen more than once but under ten times. The genes are TRBV6-5 and TRBJ2-7, with D maybe TRBD2 (5 bases). The CDR3 contains 14 residues. V lost 4 bases and J lost 4, with 14 bases in between. CDR1 is MNHEY, CDR2 SVGAGI, per germline. DNA for the CDR3: TGTGCCAGCAGTTTCATAGGGAGCCCGTACGAGCAGTACTTC. As protein: CASSFIGSPYEQYF.

The chain employs TRBV3-1 and TRBJ1-1; no definite D call. This CDR3 has 12 amino acids. V was trimmed by 5 bases and J by 10 bases, leaving 14 bases between them. In germline, CDR1 is LGHDT, CDR2 YNNKEL (reference sequence). The CDR3, as DNA: TGTGCCAGCAGCGAGGGAAGTTTTGGAGCTTTCTTT. This codes for CASSEGSFGAFF.

This chain uses TRBV15 with TRBJ2-7; 10 bases map to TRBD1. Trimming cost V 6 bases and J 6 bases; bases outside gene matches: 11. Germline V gene sequence: CDR1 LNHNV, CDR2 YYDKDF (reference sequence). The CDR3 sequence is 15 residues long. The CDR3 region is CATSLIRDRGVEQYF. The CDR3, as DNA: TGTGCCACCAGTCTGATCCGGGACAGGGGTGTCGAGCAGTACTTC.